This T cell receptor beta chain comes out of a study of blood T cell repertoires in COVID-19. Authors' methods: It was from reference gene primer amplification that nucleated cell counts were estimated. Here immunoSEQ multiplex PCR was the method, and the copy in TCRdb shows in-frame clones only, minus some. The DNA gave D and trimming, while V, J and clone size come from that table. This sample has some 40,000 clones; 88% occur once, and the top ten carry approximately 19%. The CDR3 totals 18 residues. Trimming removed 1 base at V and 3 bases at J, with 22 bases between. Per the germline V gene, CDR1 is SEHNR and CDR2 is FQNEAQ (reference sequence).

Input material: peripheral blood. V and J are TRBV7-9 and TRBJ2-7, with D possibly matching TRBD1 (5 bases). The receptor comes from a man aged 65-85 years with acute or convalescent COVID-19. The CDR3 sequence: CASSLESGNLRGIYEQYF. CDR3 nucleotide sequence: TGTGCCAGCAGCTTAGAGTCAGGGAACCTAAGGGGAATCTACGAGCAGTACTTC.